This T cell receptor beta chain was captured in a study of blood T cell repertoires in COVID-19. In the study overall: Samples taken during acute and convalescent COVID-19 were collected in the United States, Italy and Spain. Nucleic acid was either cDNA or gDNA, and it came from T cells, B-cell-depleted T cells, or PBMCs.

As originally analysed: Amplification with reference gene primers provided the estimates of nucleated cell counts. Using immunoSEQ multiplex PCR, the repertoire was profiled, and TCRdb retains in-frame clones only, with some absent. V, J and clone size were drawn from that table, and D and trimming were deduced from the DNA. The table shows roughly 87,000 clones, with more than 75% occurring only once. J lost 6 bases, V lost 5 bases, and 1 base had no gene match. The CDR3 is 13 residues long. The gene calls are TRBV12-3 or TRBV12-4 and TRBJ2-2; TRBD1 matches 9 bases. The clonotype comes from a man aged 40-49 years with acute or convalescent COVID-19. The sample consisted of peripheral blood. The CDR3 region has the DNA TGTGCCAGCAGTCGACAGGGGGCCGGGGAGCTGTTTTTT. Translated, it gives CASSRQGAGELFF.